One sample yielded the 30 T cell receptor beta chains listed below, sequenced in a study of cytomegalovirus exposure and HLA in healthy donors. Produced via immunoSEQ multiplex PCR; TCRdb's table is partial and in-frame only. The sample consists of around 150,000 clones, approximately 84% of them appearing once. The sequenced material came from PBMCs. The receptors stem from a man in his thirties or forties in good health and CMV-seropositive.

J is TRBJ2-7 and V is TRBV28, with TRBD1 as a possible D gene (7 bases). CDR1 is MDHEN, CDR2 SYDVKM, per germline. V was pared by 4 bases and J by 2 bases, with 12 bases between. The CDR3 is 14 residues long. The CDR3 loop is CASSSQGGAYEQYF. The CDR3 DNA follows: TGTGCCAGCAGTTCGCAGGGGGGCGCCTACGAGCAGTACTTC.

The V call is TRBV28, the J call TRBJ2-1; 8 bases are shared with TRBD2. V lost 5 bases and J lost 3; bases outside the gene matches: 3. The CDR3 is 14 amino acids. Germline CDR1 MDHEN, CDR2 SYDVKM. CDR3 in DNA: TGTGCCAGCAGTGTGGGGACTAGCTACAATGAGCAGTTCTTC. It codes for CASSVGTSYNEQFF.

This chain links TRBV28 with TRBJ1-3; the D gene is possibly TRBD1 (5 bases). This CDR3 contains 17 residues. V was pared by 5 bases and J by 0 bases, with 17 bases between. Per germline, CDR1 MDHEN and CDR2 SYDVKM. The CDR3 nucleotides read TGTGCCAGCAGTGAATCAGTCTCTCAGGGCTCTGGAAACACCATATATTTT. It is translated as CASSESVSQGSGNTIYF. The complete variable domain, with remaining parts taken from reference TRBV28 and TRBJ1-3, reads DVKVTQSSRYLVKRTGEKVFLECVQDMDHENMFWYRQDPGLGLRLIYFSYDVKMKEKGDIPEGYSVSREKKERFSLILESASTNQTSMYLCASSESVSQGSGNTIYFGEGSWLTVV.

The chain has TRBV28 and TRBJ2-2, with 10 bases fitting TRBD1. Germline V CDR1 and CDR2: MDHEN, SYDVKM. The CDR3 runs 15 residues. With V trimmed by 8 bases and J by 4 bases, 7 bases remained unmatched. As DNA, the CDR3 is TGTGCCAGCGAGGGAAGGACAGGGGGCACCGGGGAGCTGTTTTTT. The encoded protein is CASEGRTGGTGELFF.

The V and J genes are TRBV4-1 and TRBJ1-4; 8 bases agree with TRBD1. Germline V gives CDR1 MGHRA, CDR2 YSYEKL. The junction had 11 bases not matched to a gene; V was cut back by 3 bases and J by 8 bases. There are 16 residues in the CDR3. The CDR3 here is CASSHAGQALGEKLFF. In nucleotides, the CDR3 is TGCGCCAGCAGCCACGCGGGACAGGCTCTAGGGGAAAAACTGTTTTTT.

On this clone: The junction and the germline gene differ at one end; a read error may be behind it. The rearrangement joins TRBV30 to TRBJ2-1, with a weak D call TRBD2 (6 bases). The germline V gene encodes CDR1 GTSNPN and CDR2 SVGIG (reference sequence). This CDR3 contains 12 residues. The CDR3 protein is CAWALSSGSALF. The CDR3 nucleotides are TGTGCCTGGGCCCTTAGTAGCGGTTCGGCCCTCTTC. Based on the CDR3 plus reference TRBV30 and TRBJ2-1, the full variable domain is SQTIHQWPATLVQPVGSPLSLECTVEGTSNPNLYWYRQAAGRGLQLLFYSVGIGQISSEVPQNLSASRPQDRQFILSSKKLLLSDSGFYLCAWALSSGSALFGPGTRLTVL.

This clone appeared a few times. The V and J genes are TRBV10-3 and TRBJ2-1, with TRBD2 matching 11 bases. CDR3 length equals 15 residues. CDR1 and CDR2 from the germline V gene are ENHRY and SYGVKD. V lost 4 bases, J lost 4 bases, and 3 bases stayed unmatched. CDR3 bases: TGTGCCATCAGTGCAACTAGCGGGAGTTACAATGAGCAGTTCTTC. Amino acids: CAISATSGSYNEQFF.

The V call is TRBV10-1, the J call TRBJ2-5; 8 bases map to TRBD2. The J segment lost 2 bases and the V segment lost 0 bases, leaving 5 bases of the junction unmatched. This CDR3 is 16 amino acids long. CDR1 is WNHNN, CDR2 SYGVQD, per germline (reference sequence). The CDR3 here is CASSESTSALQETQYF. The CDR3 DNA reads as TGCGCCAGCAGTGAGTCGACTAGCGCGTTACAAGAGACCCAGTACTTC.

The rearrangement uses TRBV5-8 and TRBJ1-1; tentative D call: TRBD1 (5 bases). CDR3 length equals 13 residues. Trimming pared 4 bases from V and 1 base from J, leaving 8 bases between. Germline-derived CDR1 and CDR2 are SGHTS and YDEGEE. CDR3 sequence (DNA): TGTGCCAGCAGCGTAACAGGGAACACTGAAGCTTTCTTT. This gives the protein CASSVTGNTEAFF.

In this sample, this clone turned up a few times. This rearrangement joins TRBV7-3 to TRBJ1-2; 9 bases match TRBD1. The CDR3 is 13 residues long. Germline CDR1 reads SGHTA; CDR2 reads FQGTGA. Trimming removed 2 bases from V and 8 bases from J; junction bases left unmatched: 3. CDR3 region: CASSLSQGAGYTF. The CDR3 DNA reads TGTGCCAGCAGCTTATCACAGGGGGCCGGCTACACCTTC. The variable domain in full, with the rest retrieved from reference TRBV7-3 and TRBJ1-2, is GAGVSQTPSNKVTEKGKYVELRCDPISGHTALYWYRQSLGQGPEFLIYFQGTGAADDSGLPNDRFFAVRPEGSVSTLKIQRTERGDSAVYLCASSLSQGAGYTFGSGTRLTVV.

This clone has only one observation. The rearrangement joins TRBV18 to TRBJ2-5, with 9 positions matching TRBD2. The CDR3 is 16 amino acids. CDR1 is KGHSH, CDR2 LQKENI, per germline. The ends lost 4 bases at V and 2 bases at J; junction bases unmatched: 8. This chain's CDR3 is CASSLRLAAPQETQYF. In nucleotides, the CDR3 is TGTGCCAGCTCACTTCGACTAGCGGCCCCGCAAGAGACCCAGTACTTC.

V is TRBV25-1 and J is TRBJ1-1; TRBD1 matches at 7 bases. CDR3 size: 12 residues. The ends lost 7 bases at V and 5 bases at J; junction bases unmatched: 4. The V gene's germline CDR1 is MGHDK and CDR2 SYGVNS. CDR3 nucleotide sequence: TGTGCCAGCACAGGGGGGTGGACTGAAGCTTTCTTT. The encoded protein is CASTGGWTEAFF.

The CDR3 spells CASSIDSSYNEQFF. CDR3 coding DNA: TGCGCCAGCAGCATCGACAGCTCCTACAATGAGCAGTTCTTC. The chain is built from TRBV5-1 and TRBJ2-1, with D possibly matching TRBD1 (5 bases). CDR1 and CDR2 (germline): SGHRS, YFSETQ. CDR3 length: 14 amino acids. V lost 4 bases and J lost 0, with 8 bases in between.

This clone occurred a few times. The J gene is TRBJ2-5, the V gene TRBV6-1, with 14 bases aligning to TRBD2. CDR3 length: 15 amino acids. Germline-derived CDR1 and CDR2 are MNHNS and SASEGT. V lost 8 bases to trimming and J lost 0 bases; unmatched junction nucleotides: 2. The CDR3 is CASVGLAGDQETQYF. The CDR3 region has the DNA TGTGCCAGCGTGGGACTAGCGGGGGACCAAGAGACCCAGTACTTC.

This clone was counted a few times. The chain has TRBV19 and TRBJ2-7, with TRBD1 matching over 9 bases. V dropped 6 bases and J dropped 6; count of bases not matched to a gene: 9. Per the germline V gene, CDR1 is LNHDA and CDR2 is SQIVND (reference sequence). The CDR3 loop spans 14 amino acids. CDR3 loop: CASSPGQGLGEQYF. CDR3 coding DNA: TGTGCCAGTAGCCCGGGACAGGGTCTCGGCGAGCAGTACTTC.

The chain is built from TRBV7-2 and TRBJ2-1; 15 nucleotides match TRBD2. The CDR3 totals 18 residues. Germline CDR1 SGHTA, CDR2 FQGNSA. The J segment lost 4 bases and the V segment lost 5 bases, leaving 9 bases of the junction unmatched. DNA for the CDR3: TGTGCCAGCAGCGTAAAATCCGGGACTAGCGGGGGGTACAATGAGCAGTTCTTC. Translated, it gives CASSVKSGTSGGYNEQFF. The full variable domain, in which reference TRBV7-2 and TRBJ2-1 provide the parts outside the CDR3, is GAGVSQSPSNKVTEKGKDVELRCDPISGHTALYWYRQSLGQGLEFLIYFQGNSAPDKSGLPSDRFSAERTGGSVSTLTIQRTQQEDSAVYLCASSVKSGTSGGYNEQFFGPGTRLTVL.

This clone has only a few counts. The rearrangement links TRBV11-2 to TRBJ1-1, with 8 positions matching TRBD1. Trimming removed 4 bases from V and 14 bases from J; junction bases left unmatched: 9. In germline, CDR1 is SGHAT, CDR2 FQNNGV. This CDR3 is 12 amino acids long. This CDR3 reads CASSSNDRGRFF. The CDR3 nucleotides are TGTGCCAGCAGCTCGAACGACAGGGGAAGGTTCTTT.

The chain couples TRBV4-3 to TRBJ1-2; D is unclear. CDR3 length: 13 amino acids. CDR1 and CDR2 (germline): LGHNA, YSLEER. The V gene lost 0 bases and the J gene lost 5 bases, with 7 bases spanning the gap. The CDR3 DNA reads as TGCGCCAGCAGCCAAGATGGGCAGTATGGCTACACCTTC. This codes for CASSQDGQYGYTF.

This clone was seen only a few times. For the CDR3, the DNA is TGTGCCAGCAGCTTCGTCCTTAGCGCGAATGAGCAGTTCTTC. It translates to CASSFVLSANEQFF. V gene TRBV6-4 combines with J gene TRBJ2-1; D is possibly TRBD2 (5 bases). Germline CDR1 and CDR2: MRHNA and SNTAGT. V was pared by 6 bases and J by 7 bases, with 16 bases between. CDR3 size: 14 residues.

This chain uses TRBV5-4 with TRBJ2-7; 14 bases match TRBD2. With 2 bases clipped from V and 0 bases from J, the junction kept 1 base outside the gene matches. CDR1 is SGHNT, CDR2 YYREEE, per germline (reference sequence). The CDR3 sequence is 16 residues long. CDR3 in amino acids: CASSFGLAGGSYEQYF. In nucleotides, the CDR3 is TGTGCCAGCAGCTTCGGACTAGCGGGGGGCTCCTACGAGCAGTACTTC.

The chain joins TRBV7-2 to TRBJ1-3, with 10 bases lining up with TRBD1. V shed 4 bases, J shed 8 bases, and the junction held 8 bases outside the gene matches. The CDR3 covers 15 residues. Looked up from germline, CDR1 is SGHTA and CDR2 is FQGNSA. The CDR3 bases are TGTGCCAGCAGCTGGGGGGACAGGGGATCGGACACCATATATTTT. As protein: CASSWGDRGSDTIYF. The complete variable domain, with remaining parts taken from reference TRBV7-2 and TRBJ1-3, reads GAGVSQSPSNKVTEKGKDVELRCDPISGHTALYWYRQSLGQGLEFLIYFQGNSAPDKSGLPSDRFSAERTGGSVSTLTIQRTQQEDSAVYLCASSWGDRGSDTIYFGEGSWLTVV.

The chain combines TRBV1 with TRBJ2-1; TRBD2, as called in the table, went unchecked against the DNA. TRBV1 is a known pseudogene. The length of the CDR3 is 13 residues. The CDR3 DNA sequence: TGCACCAGCAGCCTAGCGAGGTACAATGAGCAGTTCTTC. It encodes CTSSLARYNEQFF.

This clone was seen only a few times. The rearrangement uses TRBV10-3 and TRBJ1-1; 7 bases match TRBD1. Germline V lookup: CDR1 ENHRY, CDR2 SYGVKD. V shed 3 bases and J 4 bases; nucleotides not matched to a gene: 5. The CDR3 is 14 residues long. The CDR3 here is CAISDHRGITEAFF. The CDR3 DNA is TGTGCCATCAGTGACCACAGGGGCATCACTGAAGCTTTCTTT.

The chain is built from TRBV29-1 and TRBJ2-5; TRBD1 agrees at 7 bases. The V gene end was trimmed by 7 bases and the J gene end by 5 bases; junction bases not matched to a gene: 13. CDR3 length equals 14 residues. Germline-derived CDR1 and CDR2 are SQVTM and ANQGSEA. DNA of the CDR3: TGCAGCGCCAAAACACAGGGGTCATGGGAGACCCAGTACTTC. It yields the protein CSAKTQGSWETQYF. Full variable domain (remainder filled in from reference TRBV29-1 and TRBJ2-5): SAVISQKPSRDICQRGTSLTIQCQVDSQVTMMFWYRQQPGQSLTLIATANQGSEATYESGFVIDKFPISRPNLTFSTLTVSNMSPEDSSIYLCSAKTQGSWETQYFGPGTRLLVL.

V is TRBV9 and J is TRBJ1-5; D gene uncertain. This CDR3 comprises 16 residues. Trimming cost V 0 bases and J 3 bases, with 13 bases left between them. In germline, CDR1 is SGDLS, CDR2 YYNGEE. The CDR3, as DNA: TGTGCCAGCAGCGTAGGAGCGGACTTAGACAATCAGCCCCAGCATTTT. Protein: CASSVGADLDNQPQHF.

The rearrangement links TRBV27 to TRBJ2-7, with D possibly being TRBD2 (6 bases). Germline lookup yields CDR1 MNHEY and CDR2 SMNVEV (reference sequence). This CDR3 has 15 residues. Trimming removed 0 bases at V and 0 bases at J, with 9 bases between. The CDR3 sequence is CASSLSGLNSYEQYF. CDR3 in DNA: TGTGCCAGCAGTTTATCGGGACTTAACTCCTACGAGCAGTACTTC.

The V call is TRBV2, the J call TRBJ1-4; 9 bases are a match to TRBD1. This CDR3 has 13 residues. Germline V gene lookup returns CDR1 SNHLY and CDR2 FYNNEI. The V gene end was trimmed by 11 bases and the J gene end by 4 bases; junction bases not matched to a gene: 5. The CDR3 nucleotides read TGTGCCCGACGGGACAGGGATAATGAAAAACTGTTTTTT. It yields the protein CARRDRDNEKLFF.

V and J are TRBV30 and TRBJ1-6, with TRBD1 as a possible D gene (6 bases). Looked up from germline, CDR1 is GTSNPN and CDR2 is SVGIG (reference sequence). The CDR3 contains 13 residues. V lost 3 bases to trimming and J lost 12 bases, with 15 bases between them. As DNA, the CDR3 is TGTGCCTGGAGCGGGGACAATGGCCGACCCCTCCACTTT. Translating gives CAWSGDNGRPLHF.

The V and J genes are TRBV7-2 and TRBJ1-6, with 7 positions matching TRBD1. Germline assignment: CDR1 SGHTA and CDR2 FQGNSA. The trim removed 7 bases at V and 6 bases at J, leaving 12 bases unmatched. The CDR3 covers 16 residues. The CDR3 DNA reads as TGTGCCAGCACCCTCGGGACAGCTTTGAGTAATTCACCCCTCCACTTT. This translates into CASTLGTALSNSPLHF.

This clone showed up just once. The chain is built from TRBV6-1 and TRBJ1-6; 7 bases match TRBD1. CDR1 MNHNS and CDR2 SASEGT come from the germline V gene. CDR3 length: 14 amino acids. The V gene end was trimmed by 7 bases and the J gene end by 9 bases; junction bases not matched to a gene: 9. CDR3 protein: CASTNRGLGSPLHF. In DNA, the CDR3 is TGTGCCAGCACCAACAGGGGACTAGGTTCACCCCTCCACTTT.